The rows below give T cell receptor beta chains drawn from one sample of a study of cytomegalovirus exposure and HLA in healthy donors. Repertoires were generated with immunoSEQ multiplex PCR, while TCRdb's copy carries only in-frame clones and drops some. The sample includes about 74,000 clones, around 94% seen only once; the top ten take around 1.5%. The sequencing sample was made of PBMCs. These receptor sequences come from a young man in good health and CMV-seropositive. CDR3s include the opening cysteine and the closing phenylalanine or tryptophan. A D gene is named only where the DNA matches it firmly. Clone size appears in some rows only: once, few, many, or a class for an expanded clone.

J gene: TRBJ1-5; V gene: TRBV6-6; D gene: -; clone size: -; CDR3 protein: CASSPGISNQPQHF; CDR3 DNA: TGTGCCAGCAGCCCAGGGATTAGCAATCAGCCCCAGCATTTT
J gene: TRBJ1-5; V gene: TRBV9; D gene: -; clone size: -; CDR3 protein: CASSGTDPASGPQHF; CDR3 DNA: TGTGCCAGCAGCGGAACGGACCCAGCTAGCGGGCCCCAGCATTTT
J gene: TRBJ1-1; V gene: TRBV5-1; D gene: -; clone size: -; CDR3 protein: CASSPDRPNTEAFF; CDR3 DNA: TGCGCCAGCAGCCCGGACAGACCGAACACTGAAGCTTTCTTT
J gene: TRBJ2-5; V gene: TRBV5-4; D gene: TRBD2; clone size: -; CDR3 protein: CASSWGGGTDEETQYF; CDR3 DNA: TGTGCCAGCAGCTGGGGGGGTGGGACGGATGAAGAGACCCAGTACTTC
J gene: TRBJ1-2; V gene: TRBV28; D gene: -; clone size: -; CDR3 protein: CASSVGGTDYGYTF; CDR3 DNA: TGTGCCAGCAGTGTCGGGGGGACGGACTATGGCTACACCTTC
J gene: TRBJ2-1; V gene: TRBV6-1; D gene: TRBD1; clone size: -; CDR3 protein: CASSDFQGAASNEQFF; CDR3 DNA: TGTGCCAGCAGTGATTTCCAGGGGGCGGCCAGCAATGAGCAGTTCTTC
J gene: TRBJ2-5; V gene: TRBV15; D gene: -; clone size: -; CDR3 protein: CATSRDRGAGETQYF; CDR3 DNA: TGTGCCACCAGCAGAGATCGGGGGGCCGGGGAGACCCAGTACTTC
J gene: TRBJ1-4; V gene: TRBV18; D gene: -; clone size: -; CDR3 protein: CASSRTADEKLFF; CDR3 DNA: TGTGCCAGCTCGCGGACAGCAGATGAAAAACTGTTTTTT
J gene: TRBJ2-6; V gene: TRBV30; D gene: -; clone size: -; CDR3 protein: CAWLYEEGSGANVLTF; CDR3 DNA: TGTGCCTGGCTCTATGAGGAGGGATCTGGGGCCAACGTCCTGACTTTC
J gene: TRBJ2-2; V gene: TRBV5-1; D gene: -; clone size: once; CDR3 protein: CASSLEVQSNTGELFF; CDR3 DNA: TGCGCCAGCAGCTTGGAAGTACAATCGAACACCGGGGAGCTGTTTTTT
J gene: TRBJ2-2; V gene: TRBV5-1; D gene: -; clone size: -; CDR3 protein: CASEGGGETNTGELFF; CDR3 DNA: TGCGCCAGCGAGGGGGGAGGGGAGACGAACACCGGGGAGCTGTTTTTT
J gene: TRBJ1-4; V gene: TRBV7-9; D gene: -; clone size: -; CDR3 protein: CASSSKREKLFF; CDR3 DNA: TGTGCCAGCAGCTCCAAGAGGGAAAAACTGTTTTTT
J gene: TRBJ2-3; V gene: TRBV5-1; D gene: -; clone size: -; CDR3 protein: CASSLNFAATDTQYF; CDR3 DNA: TGCGCCAGCAGCTTGAATTTTGCGGCCACAGATACGCAGTATTTT
J gene: TRBJ2-1; V gene: TRBV12-1; D gene: -; clone size: -; CDR3 protein: CASSHQEGFGQFF; CDR3 DNA: TGTGCCAGCAGTCACCAGGAGGGGTTCGGGCAGTTCTTC
J gene: TRBJ1-2; V gene: TRBV9; D gene: -; clone size: -; CDR3 protein: CASSPLGSFNYGYTF; CDR3 DNA: TGTGCCAGCAGCCCCTTGGGCAGCTTTAACTATGGCTACACCTTC
J gene: TRBJ2-5; V gene: TRBV9; D gene: -; clone size: -; CDR3 protein: CASSVAGAETQYF; CDR3 DNA: TGTGCCAGCAGCGTAGCTGGGGCAGAGACCCAGTACTTC
J gene: TRBJ2-3; V gene: TRBV5-1; D gene: -; clone size: -; CDR3 protein: CASSLGALASGTDTQYF; CDR3 DNA: TGCGCCAGCAGCTTGGGGGCCCTAGCGTCGGGCACAGATACGCAGTATTTT
J gene: TRBJ2-1; V gene: TRBV10-1; D gene: TRBD2; clone size: -; CDR3 protein: CAIDLADEQFF; CDR3 DNA: TGCGCCATCGATCTAGCGGATGAGCAGTTCTTC
J gene: TRBJ1-3; V gene: TRBV5-1; D gene: TRBD1; clone size: -; CDR3 protein: CASSNQGADGNTIYF; CDR3 DNA: TGCGCCAGCAGCAACCAGGGGGCTGACGGAAACACCATATATTTT
J gene: TRBJ2-6; V gene: TRBV6-4; D gene: -; clone size: -; CDR3 protein: CASSLRTRQSRANVLTF; CDR3 DNA: TGTGCCAGCAGTTTGCGTACACGACAAAGTCGGGCCAACGTCCTGACTTTC
J gene: TRBJ2-3; V gene: TRBV10-2; D gene: TRBD2; clone size: -; CDR3 protein: CATHDWAGGDTDTQYF; CDR3 DNA: TGCGCCACCCACGACTGGGCCGGGGGGGACACAGATACGCAGTATTTT
J gene: TRBJ2-7; V gene: TRBV28; D gene: TRBD1; clone size: -; CDR3 protein: CASSSTSGTGLF; CDR3 DNA: TGTGCCAGCAGTTCAACCTCCGGGACAGGTCTCTTC